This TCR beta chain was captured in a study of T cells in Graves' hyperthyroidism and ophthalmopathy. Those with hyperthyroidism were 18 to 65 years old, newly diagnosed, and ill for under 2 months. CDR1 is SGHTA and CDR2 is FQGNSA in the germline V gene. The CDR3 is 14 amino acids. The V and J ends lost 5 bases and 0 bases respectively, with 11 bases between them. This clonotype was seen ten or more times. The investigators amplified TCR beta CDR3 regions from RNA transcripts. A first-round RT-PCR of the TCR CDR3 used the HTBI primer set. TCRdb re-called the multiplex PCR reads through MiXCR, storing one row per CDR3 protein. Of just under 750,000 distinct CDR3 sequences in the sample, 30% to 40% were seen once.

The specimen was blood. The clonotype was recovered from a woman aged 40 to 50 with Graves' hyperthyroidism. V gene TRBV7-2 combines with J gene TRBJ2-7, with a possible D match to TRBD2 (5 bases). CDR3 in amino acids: CASSQEGGSYEQYF. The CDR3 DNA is TGTGCCAGCAGCCAAGAAGGAGGCTCCTACGAGCAGTACTTC.